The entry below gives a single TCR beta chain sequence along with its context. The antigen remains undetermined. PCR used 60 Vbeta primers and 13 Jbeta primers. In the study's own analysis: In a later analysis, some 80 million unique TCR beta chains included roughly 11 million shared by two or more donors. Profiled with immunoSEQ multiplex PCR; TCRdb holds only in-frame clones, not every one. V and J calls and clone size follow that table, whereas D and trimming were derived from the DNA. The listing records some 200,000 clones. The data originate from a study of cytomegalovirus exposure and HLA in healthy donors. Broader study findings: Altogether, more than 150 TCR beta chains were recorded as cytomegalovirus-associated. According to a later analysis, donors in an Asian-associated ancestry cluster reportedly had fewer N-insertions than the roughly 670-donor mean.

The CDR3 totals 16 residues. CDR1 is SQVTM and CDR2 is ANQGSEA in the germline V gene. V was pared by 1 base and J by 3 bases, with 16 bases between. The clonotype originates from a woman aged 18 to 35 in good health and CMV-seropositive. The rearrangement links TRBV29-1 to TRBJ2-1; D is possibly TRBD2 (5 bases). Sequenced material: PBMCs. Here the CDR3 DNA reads TGCAGCGTTGAAGGGGCGGACTCAAAATTCTACAATGAGCAGTTCTTC. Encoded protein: CSVEGADSKFYNEQFF.